The 5 T cell receptor beta chains in this list originate from one sample, sequenced in a study of human T cells and chemical hapten exposure. This sample's time point: patch test 2, 6 weeks after DPC sensitization. Stated treatment: therapeutic diphenylcyclopropenone sensitization with weekly scalp DPC. Using its own MiXCR run on the RACE reads, TCRdb lists one record per CDR3 protein. The sample contains some 82,000 distinct CDR3 sequences, about 6.3% of which appear only once. The sequencing here drew on whole blood, taken in connection with sensitization to the hapten diphenylcyclopropenone (DPC). These receptors all come from a woman under 40 with alopecia areata. Some clones in this sample may be carry-over from other donors' samples.

This clonotype was found many times. The chain carries TRBV27 and TRBJ1-6; 9 positions match TRBD1. Losses at the gene ends were 5 bases for V and 8 bases for J; bases not matched to a gene: 10. Per germline, CDR1 MNHEY and CDR2 SMNVEV (reference sequence). The CDR3 has 16 amino acids. CDR3 protein: CASSLTGTGRYSPLHF. DNA for the CDR3: TGTGCCAGCAGTCTCACCGGGACAGGGAGGTATTCACCCCTCCACTTT.

V and J are TRBV29-1 and TRBJ2-7; D is unclear. CDR1 is SQVTM and CDR2 is ANQGSEA in the germline V gene. Trimming stripped 0 bases from V and 2 bases from J, with 11 bases between. The CDR3 length is 14 residues. Here the CDR3 DNA reads TGCAGCGTTGAAGACCAGGAGAGCGCCTACGAGCAGTACTTC. It codes for CSVEDQESAYEQYF.

The chain combines TRBV20-1 with TRBJ2-1; D gene unclear. The CDR3 contains 13 residues. Germline CDR1 DFQATT, CDR2 SNEGSKA (reference sequence). The ends were cut back, 6 bases at V and 6 bases at J, with 15 bases in the middle. For the CDR3, the DNA is TGCAGTGCCCTCCTACCGCTTAGCAATGAGCAGTTCTTC. Protein sequence: CSALLPLSNEQFF.

This clonotype was detected ten times or more. The V call is TRBV12-3 or TRBV12-4, the J call TRBJ2-3, with 9 bases identical to TRBD2. V was pared by 5 bases and J by 1 base, with 7 bases of the junction left unmatched. The CDR3 consists of 16 residues. DNA of the CDR3: TGTGCCAGCAGTACCCGGCGGGGGGGCGGCACAGATACGCAGTATTTT. Translated, it gives CASSTRRGGGTDTQYF.

This clonotype was counted ten times or more. The chain uses TRBV3-1 and TRBJ2-7, with 7 bases lining up with TRBD1. J was trimmed by 2 bases and V by 0 bases; bases with no gene match: 4. The CDR3 runs to 15 residues. The germline gives CDR1 LGHDT, CDR2 YNNKEL (reference sequence). The CDR3 loop reads CASSQDPTGAYEQYF. The CDR3 DNA sequence: TGTGCCAGCAGCCAAGATCCAACAGGGGCCTACGAGCAGTACTTC.